Below, 19 T cell receptor beta chains from the same sample are listed, as sequenced in a study of cytomegalovirus exposure and HLA in healthy donors. Primers for the PCR totalled 60 Vbeta and 13 Jbeta. Generated by immunoSEQ multiplex PCR, the TCRdb table keeps only in-frame clones and is missing some. Here the sample spans some 150,000 clones, approximately 79% being singletons. Sequencing used PBMCs. These receptors originate from a woman aged 45-59 years in good health and CMV-seropositive.

In this sample, this clone turned up a few times. The V and J genes are TRBV7-2 and TRBJ2-1, with TRBD2 matching 9 bases. Per the germline V gene, CDR1 is SGHTA and CDR2 is FQGNSA. This CDR3 comprises 15 residues. The trim removed 4 bases at V and 9 bases at J, leaving 10 bases unmatched. The CDR3 DNA sequence: TGTGCCAGCAGCTCATCTAGCGGGGAAACCAGTGAGCAGTTCTTC. This gives the protein CASSSSSGETSEQFF.

The chain is built from TRBV30 and TRBJ2-3; 8 bases map to TRBD2. Germline values: CDR1 GTSNPN, CDR2 SVGIG (reference sequence). The CDR3 is 13 amino acids. V gave up 5 bases and J gave up 1 base; unmatched junction bases: 2. The CDR3 sequence: CAWERGRTDTQYF. DNA of the CDR3: TGTGCCTGGGAGCGGGGGCGCACAGATACGCAGTATTTT.

The chain joins TRBV19 to TRBJ2-7; 7 nucleotides match TRBD1. Germline V gene data show CDR1 as LNHDA and CDR2 as SQIVND (reference sequence). Trimming removed 1 base from V and 3 bases from J; junction bases left unmatched: 6. There are 15 residues in the CDR3. The CDR3 coding sequence is TGTGCCAGTAGTATAGGAGGGGGCGGTGGCTACGAGCAGTACTTC. This encodes CASSIGGGGGYEQYF.

The V gene is TRBV6-6, the J gene TRBJ2-2; unclear D gene. Trimming took 6 bases from V and 0 from J, leaving 8 bases between them. CDR3 length: 14 amino acids. Germline lookup yields CDR1 MNHNY and CDR2 SVGAGI (reference sequence). The CDR3 spells CASRPGANTGELFF. CDR3 in DNA: TGTGCCAGCAGACCGGGTGCGAACACCGGGGAGCTGTTTTTT.

This sequence joins TRBV18 and TRBJ2-7; 7 bases map to TRBD1. The V segment lost 5 bases and the J segment 2 bases; nucleotides outside the gene matches: 6. This CDR3 region has 14 residues. Germline V gene sequence: CDR1 KGHSH, CDR2 LQKENI. Written as DNA, the CDR3 is TGTGCCAGCTCAGCGGACAGGAGCCCCTACGAGCAGTACTTC. Residues: CASSADRSPYEQYF.

The rearrangement joins TRBV2 to TRBJ1-2, with TRBD1 identical over 9 bases. Germline V lookup: CDR1 SNHLY, CDR2 FYNNEI. V trimming: 8 bases; J trimming: 4 bases; junction bases outside the gene matches: 8. The length of the CDR3 is 14 residues. The CDR3 is CASVPGQGIYGYTF. DNA for the CDR3: TGTGCCAGCGTCCCGGGACAGGGAATCTATGGCTACACCTTC.

The chain carries TRBV5-1 and TRBJ2-2, with D perhaps TRBD2 (5 bases). Trimming removed 4 bases from V and 3 bases from J, with 13 bases in between. Germline CDR1 reads SGHRS; CDR2 reads YFSETQ. The CDR3 totals 15 residues. The CDR3 nucleotides are TGCGCCAGCAGCGGGAGCGGAAAATACACCGGGGAGCTGTTTTTT. Translation gives CASSGSGKYTGELFF.

The chain links TRBV4-3 to TRBJ1-3; 10 bases are shared with TRBD1. Trimming at V came to 0 bases and at J to 5 bases, leaving 10 bases not matched to a gene. Germline CDR1 reads LGHNA; CDR2 reads YSLEER. The CDR3 totals 18 residues. The CDR3 DNA reads TGCGCCAGCAGCCAAGACCCCCCGGGACAGGGGTTTCGAAACACCATATATTTT. Translation: CASSQDPPGQGFRNTIYF.

The V call is TRBV6-5, the J call TRBJ2-1; 9 nucleotides agree with TRBD1. V shed 5 bases and J 6 bases; nucleotides not matched to a gene: 5. Germline V gene data show CDR1 as MNHEY and CDR2 as SVGAGI. CDR3 length: 14 amino acids. The CDR3 DNA follows: TGTGCCAGCAGTACCGCGGACAGGGGCAATGAGCAGTTCTTC. Encoded protein: CASSTADRGNEQFF.

Regarding this clone: The same CDR3 also results from other DNA sequences found in this sample. The rearrangement links TRBV14 to TRBJ2-7; D is ambiguous. V shed 4 bases and J shed 4 bases, with 8 bases lying between them. The CDR3 has 12 residues. Germline CDR1 reads SGHDN; CDR2 reads FVKESK. The CDR3 here is CASSPTGYEQYF. CDR3 nucleotides: TGTGCCAGCAGCCCAACCGGTTACGAGCAGTACTTC.

The CDR3: CASSFGQTEAFF. The CDR3, as DNA: TGTGCCAGCAGCTTCGGCCAGACAGAAGCTTTCTTT. J is TRBJ1-1 and V is TRBV7-2; no definite D call. The CDR3 is 12 residues long. Germline V gene data show CDR1 as SGHTA and CDR2 as FQGNSA. V was shortened by 3 bases and J by 8 bases, with 10 bases between the two germline ends. The variable domain in full, with the rest retrieved from reference TRBV7-2 and TRBJ1-1, is GAGVSQSPSNKVTEKGKDVELRCDPISGHTALYWYRQSLGQGLEFLIYFQGNSAPDKSGLPSDRFSAERTGGSVSTLTIQRTQQEDSAVYLCASSFGQTEAFFGQGTRLTVV.

The rearrangement links TRBV5-4 to TRBJ1-4; the D is unclear. Trimming shortened V by 5 bases and J by 7 bases, and 15 bases separated the two germline ends. The CDR3 totals 14 residues. CDR1 and CDR2 from the germline V gene are SGHNT and YYREEE (reference sequence). CDR3 nucleotide sequence: TGTGCCAGCAGGTCGCCGGGCGAGGGTGAAAAACTGTTTTTT. This translates into CASRSPGEGEKLFF.

This sequence joins TRBV5-6 and TRBJ1-2, with D possibly matching TRBD1 (5 bases). Trimming took off 3 bases at V and 12 bases at J, with 12 bases between the two ends. The germline V gene encodes CDR1 SGHDT and CDR2 YYEEEE. The CDR3 runs 11 residues. The CDR3 spells CASSSGGGDTF. The CDR3 nucleotides are TGTGCCAGCAGCTCCGGGGGAGGGGACACCTTC.

The gene calls are TRBV6-5 and TRBJ2-2; 10 bases fit TRBD1. V dropped 6 bases and J dropped 7; count of bases not matched to a gene: 2. The CDR3 totals 13 residues. Germline CDR1 reads MNHEY; CDR2 reads SVGAGI. CDR3 residues: CASRGQGNGELFF. The CDR3 DNA reads as TGTGCCAGCAGGGGACAGGGGAACGGGGAGCTGTTTTTT.

The V and J genes are TRBV7-9 and TRBJ1-2, with 8 bases lining up with TRBD1. There are 16 residues in the CDR3. Germline CDR1 SEHNR, CDR2 FQNEAQ (reference sequence). V lost 1 base, J lost 4 bases, and 8 bases stayed unmatched. This CDR3 reads CASSLEATGVTYGYTF. The CDR3 coding sequence is TGTGCCAGCAGCTTAGAGGCGACAGGGGTAACCTATGGCTACACCTTC. Drawing the rest from reference TRBV7-9 and TRBJ1-2, the complete variable domain is DTGVSQNPRHKITKRGQNVTFRCDPISEHNRLYWYRQTLGQGPEFLTYFQNEAQLEKSRLLSDRFSAERPKGSFSTLEIQRTEQGDSAMYLCASSLEATGVTYGYTFGSGTRLTVV.

V is TRBV6-5 and J is TRBJ2-1; perhaps TRBD2 as D (6 bases). Trimming cost V 1 base and J 6 bases, with 10 bases left between them. Germline CDR1 reads MNHEY; CDR2 reads SVGAGI. The CDR3 loop spans 14 amino acids. This chain's CDR3 is CASSYFAGSNEQFF. CDR3 DNA: TGTGCCAGCAGTTACTTTGCGGGGAGCAATGAGCAGTTCTTC.

This chain uses TRBV7-8 with TRBJ2-3; 9 positions agree with TRBD2. The CDR3 is 14 residues long. The V gene's germline CDR1 is SGHVS and CDR2 FQNEAQ. The ends lost 5 bases at V and 9 bases at J; junction bases unmatched: 9. The CDR3 nucleotides are TGTGCCAGCAGCCCGACGACGCTAGCGGGAACGCAGTATTTT. This sequence encodes CASSPTTLAGTQYF.

CDR3 bases: TGTGCCAGCAGCCCGGGGACAGGGGCTGGTGAAAAACTGTTTTTT. Translation gives CASSPGTGAGEKLFF. The chain employs TRBV5-6 and TRBJ1-4; the match to TRBD1 covers 10 bases. CDR1 and CDR2 from the germline V gene are SGHDT and YYEEEE. The CDR3 is 15 residues long. After removal of 4 bases from V and 7 bases from J, the junction contained 7 bases not matched to a gene.

The rearrangement uses TRBV6-5 and TRBJ1-1; no clear D gene. Germline-derived CDR1 and CDR2 are MNHEY and SVGAGI. This CDR3 is 12 amino acids long. Between the trimmed V and J ends, which lost 6 bases and 1 base, there was a span of 6 bases. The CDR3 protein is CASRTANTEAFF. CDR3 DNA: TGTGCCAGCAGAACAGCGAACACTGAAGCTTTCTTT.